This T cell receptor (beta chain) is drawn from a study of blood T cell repertoires in COVID-19. About the study: Samples of COVID-19 (acute and convalescent) were obtained from the United States, Italy and Spain. The analysed material was cDNA or gDNA that came from T cells, B-cell-depleted T cells, or PBMCs.

The assay was immunoSEQ multiplex PCR, and TCRdb's table has in-frame clones only and misses some. The sample has roughly 58,000 clones; 80% to 90% are singletons. V was pared by 3 bases and J by 2 bases, with 10 bases between. Germline values: CDR1 ENHRY, CDR2 SYGVKD. The CDR3 totals 14 residues. Enrolment of Seattle patients took place during active infection, and they were followed longitudinally. The sample consisted of peripheral blood. The source of this sequence is a man between 60 and 75 years old with COVID-19, enrolled during active disease. The chain links TRBV10-3 to TRBJ1-2, with D possibly being TRBD1 (5 bases). This CDR3 reads CAISEQADNYGYTF. The CDR3 nucleotides are TGTGCCATCAGTGAACAGGCTGACAACTATGGCTACACCTTC.